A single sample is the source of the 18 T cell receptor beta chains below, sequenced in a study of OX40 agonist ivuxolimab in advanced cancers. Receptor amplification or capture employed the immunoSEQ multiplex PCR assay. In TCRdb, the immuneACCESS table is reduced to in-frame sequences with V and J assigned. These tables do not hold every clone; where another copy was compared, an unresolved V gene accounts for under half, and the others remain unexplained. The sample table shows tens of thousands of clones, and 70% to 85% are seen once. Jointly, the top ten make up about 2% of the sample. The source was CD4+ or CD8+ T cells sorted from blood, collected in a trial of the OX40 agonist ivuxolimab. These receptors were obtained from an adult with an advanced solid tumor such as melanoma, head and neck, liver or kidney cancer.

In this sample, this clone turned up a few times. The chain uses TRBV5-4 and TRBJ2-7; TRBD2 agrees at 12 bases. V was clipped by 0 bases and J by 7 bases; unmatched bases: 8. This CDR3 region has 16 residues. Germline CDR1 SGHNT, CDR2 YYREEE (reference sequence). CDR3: CASSLEGLAGGQEQYF. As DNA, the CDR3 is TGTGCCAGCAGCTTGGAAGGGCTAGCGGGGGGGCAAGAGCAGTACTTC.

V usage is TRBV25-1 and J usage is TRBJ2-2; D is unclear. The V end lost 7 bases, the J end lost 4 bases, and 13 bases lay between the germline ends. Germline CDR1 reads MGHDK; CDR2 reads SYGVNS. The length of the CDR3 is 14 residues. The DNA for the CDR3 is TGTGCCAGCACTGGCCCCTGGACCACCGGGGAGCTGTTTTTT. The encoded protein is CASTGPWTTGELFF.

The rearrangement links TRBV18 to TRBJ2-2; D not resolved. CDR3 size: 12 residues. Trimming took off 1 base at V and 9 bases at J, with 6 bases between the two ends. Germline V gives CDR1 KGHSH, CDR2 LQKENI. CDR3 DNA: TGTGCCAGCTCACCACGGGCCAGGGAGCTGTTTTTT. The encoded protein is CASSPRARELFF.

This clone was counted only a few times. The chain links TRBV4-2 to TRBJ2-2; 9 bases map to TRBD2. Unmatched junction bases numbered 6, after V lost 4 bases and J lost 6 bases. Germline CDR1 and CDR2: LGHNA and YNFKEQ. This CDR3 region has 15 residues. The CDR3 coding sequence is TGTGCCAGCAGCCGCGGGCGCGGGGGGGCCGGGGAGCTGTTTTTT. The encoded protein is CASSRGRGGAGELFF.

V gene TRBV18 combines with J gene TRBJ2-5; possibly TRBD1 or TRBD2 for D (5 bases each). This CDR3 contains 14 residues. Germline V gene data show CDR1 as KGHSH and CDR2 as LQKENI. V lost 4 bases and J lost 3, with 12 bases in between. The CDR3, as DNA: TGTGCCAGCTCACTAGGGGCCGGGGAAGAGACCCAGTACTTC. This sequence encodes CASSLGAGEETQYF.

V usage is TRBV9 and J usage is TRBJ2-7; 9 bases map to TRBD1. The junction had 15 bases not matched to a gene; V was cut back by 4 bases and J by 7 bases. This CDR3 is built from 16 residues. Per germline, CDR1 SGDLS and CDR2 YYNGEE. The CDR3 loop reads CASSSYPGQGFDEQYF. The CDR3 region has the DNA TGTGCCAGCAGCTCCTATCCGGGACAGGGTTTTGATGAGCAGTACTTC.

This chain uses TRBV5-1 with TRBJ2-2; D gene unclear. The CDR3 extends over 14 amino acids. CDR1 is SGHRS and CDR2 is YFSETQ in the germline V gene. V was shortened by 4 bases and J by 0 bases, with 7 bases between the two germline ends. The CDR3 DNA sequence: TGCGCCAGCAGCCGAGGTTCGAACACCGGGGAGCTGTTTTTT. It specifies CASSRGSNTGELFF. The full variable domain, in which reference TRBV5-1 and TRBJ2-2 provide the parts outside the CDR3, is KAGVTQTPRYLIKTRGQQVTLSCSPISGHRSVSWYQQTPGQGLQFLFEYFSETQRNKGNFPGRFSGRQFSNSRSEMNVSTLELGDSALYLCASSRGSNTGELFFGEGSRLTVL.

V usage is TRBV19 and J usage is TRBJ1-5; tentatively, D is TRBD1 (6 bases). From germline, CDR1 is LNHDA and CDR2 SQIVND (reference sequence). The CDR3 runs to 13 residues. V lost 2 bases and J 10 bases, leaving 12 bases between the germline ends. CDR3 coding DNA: TGTGCCAGTAGTATAAGGGGGGGACTTCCCCAGCATTTT. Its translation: CASSIRGGLPQHF.

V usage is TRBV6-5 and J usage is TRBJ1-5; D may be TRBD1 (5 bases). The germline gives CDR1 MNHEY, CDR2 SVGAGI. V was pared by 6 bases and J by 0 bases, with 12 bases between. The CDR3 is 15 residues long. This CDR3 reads CASRAGPLSNQPQHF. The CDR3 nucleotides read TGTGCCAGCAGGGCAGGGCCCCTTAGCAATCAGCCCCAGCATTTT.

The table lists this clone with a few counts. CDR3 sequence: CASNNQAPYEQYF. CDR3 DNA sequence: TGTGCCAGCAACAACCAGGCCCCTTACGAGCAGTACTTC. The chain is built from TRBV6-6 and TRBJ2-7; no firm D call. V was trimmed by 7 bases and J by 4 bases, leaving 14 bases between them. CDR1 MNHNY and CDR2 SVGAGI come from the germline V gene (reference sequence). The CDR3 runs to 13 residues.

CDR3 amino acids: CASSPPGQIEKLFF. DNA for the CDR3: TGTGCCAGCTCACCCCCGGGACAAATTGAAAAACTGTTTTTT. The V call is TRBV18, the J call TRBJ1-4, with a weak D call TRBD1 (6 bases). This CDR3 comprises 14 residues. Between the trimmed V and J ends, which lost 3 bases and 7 bases, there was a span of 12 bases. CDR1 is KGHSH and CDR2 is LQKENI in the germline V gene.

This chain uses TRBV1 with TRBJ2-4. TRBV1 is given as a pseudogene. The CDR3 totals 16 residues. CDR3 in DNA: TGCACCAGCGCGGGTTTCCCCAGGGAGAGCAAAAACATTCAGTACTTC. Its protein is CTSAGFPRESKNIQYF.

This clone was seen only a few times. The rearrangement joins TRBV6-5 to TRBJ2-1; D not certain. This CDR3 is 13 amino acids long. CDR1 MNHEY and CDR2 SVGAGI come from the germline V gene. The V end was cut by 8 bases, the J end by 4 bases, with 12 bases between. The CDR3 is CASRRVGYNEQFF. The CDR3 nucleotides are TGTGCCAGCCGAAGGGTAGGGTACAATGAGCAGTTCTTC.

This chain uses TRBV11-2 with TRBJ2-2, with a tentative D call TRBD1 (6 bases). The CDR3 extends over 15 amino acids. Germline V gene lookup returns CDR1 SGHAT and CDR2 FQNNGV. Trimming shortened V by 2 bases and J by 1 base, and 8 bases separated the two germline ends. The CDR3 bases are TGTGCCAGCAGCTTACTGACAGGGAACACCGGGGAGCTGTTTTTT. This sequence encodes CASSLLTGNTGELFF.

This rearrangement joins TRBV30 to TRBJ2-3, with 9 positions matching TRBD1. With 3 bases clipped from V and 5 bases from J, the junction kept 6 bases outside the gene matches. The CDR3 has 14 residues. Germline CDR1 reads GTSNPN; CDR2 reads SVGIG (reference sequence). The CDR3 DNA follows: TGTGCCTGGAGCCTACAGGGGGCCGGAGATACGCAGTATTTT. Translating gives CAWSLQGAGDTQYF.

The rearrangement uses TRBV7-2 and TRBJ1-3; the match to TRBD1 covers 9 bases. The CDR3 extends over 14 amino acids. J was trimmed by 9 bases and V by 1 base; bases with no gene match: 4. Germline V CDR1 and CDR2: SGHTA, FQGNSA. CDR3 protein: CASSLGTGEVTIYF. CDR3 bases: TGTGCCAGCAGCTTAGGGACAGGGGAGGTCACCATATATTTT. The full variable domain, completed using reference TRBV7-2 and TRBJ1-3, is GAGVSQSPSNKVTEKGKDVELRCDPISGHTALYWYRQSLGQGLEFLIYFQGNSAPDKSGLPSDRFSAERTGGSVSTLTIQRTQQEDSAVYLCASSLGTGEVTIYFGEGSWLTVV.

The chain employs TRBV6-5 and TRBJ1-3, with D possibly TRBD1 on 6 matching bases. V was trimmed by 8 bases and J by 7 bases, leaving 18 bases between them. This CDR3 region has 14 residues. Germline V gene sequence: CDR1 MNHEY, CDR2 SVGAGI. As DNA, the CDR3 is TGTGCCAGCGTTAGGGCCAGGGGTAGTAACACCATATATTTT. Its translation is CASVRARGSNTIYF.

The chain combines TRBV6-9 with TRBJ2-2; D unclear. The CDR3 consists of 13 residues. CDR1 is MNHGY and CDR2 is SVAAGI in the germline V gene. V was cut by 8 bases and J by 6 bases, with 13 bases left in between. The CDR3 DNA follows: TGTGCCAGCGAAGGGTTTGAGGCCGGGGAGCTGTTTTTT. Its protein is CASEGFEAGELFF.